This T cell receptor (beta chain) is from a study of cytomegalovirus exposure and HLA in healthy donors. Findings and limits, study-wide: Several of the most significant clusters appeared, in a later analysis, to be linked to common viral pathogens. One variant, a missense change in DCLRE1C, was linked in a later analysis to TCR beta V- and J-gene trimming.

With 60 Vbeta and 13 Jbeta primers, the PCR was carried out. TCRdb's table, derived via immunoSEQ multiplex PCR, lists solely in-frame clones and lacks some. The sample shows approximately 120,000 clones, 76% of them seen only once. This clone has only a few counts. Its antigen is not identified. V lost 1 base and J lost 5; bases outside the gene matches: 7. The CDR3 contains 15 residues. Per the germline V gene, CDR1 is SGHTS and CDR2 is YDEGEE. This TCR was sampled from a woman aged 50 to 60 in good health and CMV-seropositive. This chain connects TRBV5-8 to TRBJ2-3; TRBD2 matches 7 bases. Sequenced sample: PBMCs. In DNA form, the CDR3 reads TGTGCCAGCAGCTTGAGGGTAGCGGGCGAAGATACGCAGTATTTT. Translated, it gives CASSLRVAGEDTQYF.